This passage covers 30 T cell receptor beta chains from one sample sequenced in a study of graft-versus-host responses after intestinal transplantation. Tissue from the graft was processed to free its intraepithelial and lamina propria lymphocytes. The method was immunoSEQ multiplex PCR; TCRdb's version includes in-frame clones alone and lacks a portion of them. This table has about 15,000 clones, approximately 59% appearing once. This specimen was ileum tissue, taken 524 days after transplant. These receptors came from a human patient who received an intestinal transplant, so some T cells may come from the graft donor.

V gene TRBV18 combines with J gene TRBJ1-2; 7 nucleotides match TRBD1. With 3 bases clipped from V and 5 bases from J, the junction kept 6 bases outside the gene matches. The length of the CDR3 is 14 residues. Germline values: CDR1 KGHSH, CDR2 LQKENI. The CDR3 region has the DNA TGTGCCAGCTCACCGGGGACAGAGTTTTATGGCTACACCTTC. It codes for CASSPGTEFYGYTF.

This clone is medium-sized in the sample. This CDR3 reads CASSLVQGGTEAFF. The CDR3 DNA reads TGCGCCAGCAGCTTGGTTCAGGGGGGCACTGAAGCTTTCTTT. The J gene is TRBJ1-1, the V gene TRBV5-1; 7 positions match TRBD1. This CDR3 comprises 14 residues. Germline V gene sequence: CDR1 SGHRS, CDR2 YFSETQ. The trim removed 0 bases at V and 4 bases at J, leaving 3 bases unmatched.

CDR3 coding DNA: TGTGCCAGCAGCTTGATCCTACAGGGGGCATTGGGGACTGAAGCTTTCTTT. This codes for CASSLILQGALGTEAFF. J is TRBJ1-1 and V is TRBV5-6, with TRBD1 matching 9 bases. J lost 5 bases, V lost 1 base, and 12 bases had no gene match. Germline CDR1 reads SGHDT; CDR2 reads YYEEEE. This CDR3 region has 17 residues.

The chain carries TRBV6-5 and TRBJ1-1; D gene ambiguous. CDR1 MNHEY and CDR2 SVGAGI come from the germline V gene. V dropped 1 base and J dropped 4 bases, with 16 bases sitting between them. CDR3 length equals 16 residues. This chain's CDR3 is CASSYLGGVSGTEAFF. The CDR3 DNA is TGTGCCAGCAGTTACTTAGGCGGAGTGTCGGGCACTGAAGCTTTCTTT.

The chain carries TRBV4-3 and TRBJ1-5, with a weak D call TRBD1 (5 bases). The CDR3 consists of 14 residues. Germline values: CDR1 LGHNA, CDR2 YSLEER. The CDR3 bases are TGCGCGAGTTTAAGGGGCAATAGCAATCAGCCCCAGCATTTT. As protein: CASLRGNSNQPQHF.

In nucleotides, the CDR3 is TGTGCCAGCAGCTTAGTTTCTACAACAGGGACGGTCGGGGAGCTGTTTTTT. It encodes CASSLVSTTGTVGELFF. This chain joins TRBV7-9 and TRBJ2-2; tentatively, D is TRBD1 (6 bases). V shed 1 base and J shed 7 bases, with 19 bases lying between them. CDR3 length: 17 amino acids. The germline V gene has CDR1 SEHNR and CDR2 FQNEAQ (reference sequence).

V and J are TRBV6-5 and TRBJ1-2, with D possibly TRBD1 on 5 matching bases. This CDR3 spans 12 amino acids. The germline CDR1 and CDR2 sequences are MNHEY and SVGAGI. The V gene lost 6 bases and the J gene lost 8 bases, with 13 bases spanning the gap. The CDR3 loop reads CASSAPGKGYTF. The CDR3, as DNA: TGTGCCAGCAGCGCTCCAGGGAAGGGCTACACCTTC.

In DNA form, the CDR3 reads TGCGCCAGCAGCCAAGAGGAGGTCTACCCGAGCTCCTACAATGAGCAGTTCTTC. Its protein product is CASSQEEVYPSSYNEQFF. The gene calls are TRBV4-1 and TRBJ2-1; tentatively, D is TRBD2 (5 bases). This CDR3 is built from 18 residues. V shed 0 bases and J shed 0 bases, with 15 bases lying between them. Germline V gives CDR1 MGHRA, CDR2 YSYEKL.

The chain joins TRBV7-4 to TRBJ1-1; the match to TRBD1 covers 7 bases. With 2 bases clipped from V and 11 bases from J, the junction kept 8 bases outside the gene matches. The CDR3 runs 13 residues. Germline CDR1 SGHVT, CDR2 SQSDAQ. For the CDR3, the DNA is TGTGCCAGCAGCTTATTTAAAGGGACAGAGGCTTTCTTT. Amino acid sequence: CASSLFKGTEAFF. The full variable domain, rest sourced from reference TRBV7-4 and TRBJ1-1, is GAGVSQSPRYKVAKRGRDVALRCDSISGHVTLYWYRQTLGQGSEVLTYSQSDAQRDKSGRPSGRFSAERPERSVSTLKIQRTEQGDSAVYLCASSLFKGTEAFFGQGTRLTVV.

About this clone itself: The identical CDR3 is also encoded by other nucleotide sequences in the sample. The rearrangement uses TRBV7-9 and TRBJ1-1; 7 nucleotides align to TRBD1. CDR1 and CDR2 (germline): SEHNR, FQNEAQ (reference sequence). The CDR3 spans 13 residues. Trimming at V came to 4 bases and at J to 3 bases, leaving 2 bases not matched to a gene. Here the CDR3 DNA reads TGTGCCAGCAGCTCCGACAGGGACACTGAAGCTTTCTTT. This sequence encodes CASSSDRDTEAFF.

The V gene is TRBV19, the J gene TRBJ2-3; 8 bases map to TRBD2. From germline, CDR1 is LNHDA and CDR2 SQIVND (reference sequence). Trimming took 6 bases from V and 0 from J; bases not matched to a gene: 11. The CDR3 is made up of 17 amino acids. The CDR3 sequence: CASRKNGGDASTDTQYF. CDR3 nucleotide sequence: TGTGCCAGTAGGAAGAACGGGGGGGACGCTAGCACAGATACGCAGTATTTT. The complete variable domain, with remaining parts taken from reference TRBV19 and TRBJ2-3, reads DGGITQSPKYLFRKEGQNVTLSCEQNLNHDAMYWYRQDPGQGLRLIYYSQIVNDFQKGDIAEGYSVSREKKESFPLTVTSAQKNPTAFYLCASRKNGGDASTDTQYFGPGTRLTVL.

The CDR3, as DNA: TGTGCCAGCAGCGTAAGAACGGGGATCCATAATTCACCCCTCCACTTT. Translation gives CASSVRTGIHNSPLHF. The V call is TRBV7-9, the J call TRBJ1-6, with no clear D. Germline V gives CDR1 SEHNR, CDR2 FQNEAQ (reference sequence). The V gene lost 5 bases and the J gene lost 5 bases, with 16 bases spanning the gap. The CDR3 is 16 residues long.

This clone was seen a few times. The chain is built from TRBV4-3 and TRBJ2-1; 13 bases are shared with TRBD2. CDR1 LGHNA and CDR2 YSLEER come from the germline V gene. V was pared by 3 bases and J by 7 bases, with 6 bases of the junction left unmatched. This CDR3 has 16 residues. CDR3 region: CASSQLGTSGVNEQFF. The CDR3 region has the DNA TGCGCCAGCAGCCAGTTAGGGACTAGCGGGGTGAATGAGCAGTTCTTC.

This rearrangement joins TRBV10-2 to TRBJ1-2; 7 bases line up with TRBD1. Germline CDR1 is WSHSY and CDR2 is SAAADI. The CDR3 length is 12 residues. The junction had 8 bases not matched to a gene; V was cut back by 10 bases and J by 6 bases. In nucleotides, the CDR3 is TGCGCCATTTCGACAGGGTTGGATGGCTACACCTTC. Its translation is CAISTGLDGYTF.

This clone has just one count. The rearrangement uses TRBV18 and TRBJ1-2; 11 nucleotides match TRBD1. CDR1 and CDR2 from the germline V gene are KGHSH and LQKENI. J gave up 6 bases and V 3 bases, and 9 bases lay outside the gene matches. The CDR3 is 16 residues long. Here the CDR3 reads CASSPEGTGGKDGYTF. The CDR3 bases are TGTGCCAGCTCACCTGAAGGGACAGGGGGGAAGGATGGCTACACCTTC.

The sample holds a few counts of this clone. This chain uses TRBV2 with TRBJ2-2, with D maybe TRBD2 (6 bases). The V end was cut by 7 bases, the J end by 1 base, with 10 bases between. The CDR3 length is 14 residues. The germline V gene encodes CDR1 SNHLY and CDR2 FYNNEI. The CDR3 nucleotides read TGTGCCAGCAAAAAAGCGGGGAACACCGGGGAGCTGTTTTTT. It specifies CASKKAGNTGELFF.

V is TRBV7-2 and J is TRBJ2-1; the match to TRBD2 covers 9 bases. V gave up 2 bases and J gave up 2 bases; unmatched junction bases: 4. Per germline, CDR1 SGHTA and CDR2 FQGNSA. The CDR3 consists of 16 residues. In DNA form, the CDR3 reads TGTGCCAGCAGCTTACGGGGCGGGGGGGCCTACAATGAGCAGTTCTTC. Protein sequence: CASSLRGGGAYNEQFF. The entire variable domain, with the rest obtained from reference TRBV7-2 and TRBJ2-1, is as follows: GAGVSQSPSNKVTEKGKDVELRCDPISGHTALYWYRQSLGQGLEFLIYFQGNSAPDKSGLPSDRFSAERTGGSVSTLTIQRTQQEDSAVYLCASSLRGGGAYNEQFFGPGTRLTVL.

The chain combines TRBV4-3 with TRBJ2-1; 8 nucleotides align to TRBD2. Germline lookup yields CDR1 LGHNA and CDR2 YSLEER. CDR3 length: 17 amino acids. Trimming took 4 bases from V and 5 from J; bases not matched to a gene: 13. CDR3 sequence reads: CASSRFDGGGSHNEQFF. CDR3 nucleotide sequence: TGCGCCAGCAGCCGTTTCGACGGGGGGGGATCCCACAATGAGCAGTTCTTC.

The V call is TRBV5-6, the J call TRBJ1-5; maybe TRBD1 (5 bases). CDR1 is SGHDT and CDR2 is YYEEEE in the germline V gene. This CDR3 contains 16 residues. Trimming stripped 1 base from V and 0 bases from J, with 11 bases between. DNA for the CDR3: TGTGCCAGCAGCTTGTGGAGGGGCCTTAGCAATCAGCCCCAGCATTTT. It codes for CASSLWRGLSNQPQHF.

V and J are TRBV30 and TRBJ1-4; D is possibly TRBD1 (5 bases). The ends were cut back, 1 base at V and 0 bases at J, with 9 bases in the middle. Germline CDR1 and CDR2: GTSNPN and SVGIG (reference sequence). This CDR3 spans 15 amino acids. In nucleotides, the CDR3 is TGTGCCTGGAGTGATACAGGTTCAACTAATGAAAAACTGTTTTTT. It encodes CAWSDTGSTNEKLFF.

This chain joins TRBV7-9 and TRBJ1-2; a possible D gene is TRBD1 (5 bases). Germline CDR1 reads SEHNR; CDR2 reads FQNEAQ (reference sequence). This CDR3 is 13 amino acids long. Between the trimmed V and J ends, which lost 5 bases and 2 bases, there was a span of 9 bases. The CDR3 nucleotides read TGTGCCAGCAGCCCGGGACTGAACTATGGCTACACCTTC. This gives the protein CASSPGLNYGYTF.

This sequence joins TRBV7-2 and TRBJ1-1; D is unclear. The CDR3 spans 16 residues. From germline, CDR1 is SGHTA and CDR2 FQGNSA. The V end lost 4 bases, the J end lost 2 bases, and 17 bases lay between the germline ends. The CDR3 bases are TGTGCCAGCAGCTCAGATCCCCCTTTTCACAACACTGAAGCTTTCTTT. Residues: CASSSDPPFHNTEAFF.

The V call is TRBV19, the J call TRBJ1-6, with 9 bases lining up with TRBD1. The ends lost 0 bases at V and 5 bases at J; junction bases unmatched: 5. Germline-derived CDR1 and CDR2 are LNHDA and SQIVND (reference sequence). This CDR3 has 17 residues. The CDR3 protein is CASSIDWRTGDNSPLHF. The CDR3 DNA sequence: TGTGCCAGTAGTATAGATTGGAGGACAGGGGATAATTCACCCCTCCACTTT.

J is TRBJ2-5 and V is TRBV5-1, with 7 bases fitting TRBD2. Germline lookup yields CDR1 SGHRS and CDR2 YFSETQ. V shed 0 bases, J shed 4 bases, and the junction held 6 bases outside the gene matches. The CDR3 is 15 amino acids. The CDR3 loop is CASSLAPGGSETQYF. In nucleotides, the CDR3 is TGCGCCAGCAGCTTGGCCCCCGGGGGGTCAGAGACCCAGTACTTC.

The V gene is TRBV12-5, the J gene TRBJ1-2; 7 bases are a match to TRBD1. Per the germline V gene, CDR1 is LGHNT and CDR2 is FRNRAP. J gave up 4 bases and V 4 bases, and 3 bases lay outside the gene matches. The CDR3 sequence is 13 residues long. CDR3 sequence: CASGSDRVYGYTF. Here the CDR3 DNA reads TGTGCTAGTGGTTCAGACAGGGTCTATGGCTACACCTTC.

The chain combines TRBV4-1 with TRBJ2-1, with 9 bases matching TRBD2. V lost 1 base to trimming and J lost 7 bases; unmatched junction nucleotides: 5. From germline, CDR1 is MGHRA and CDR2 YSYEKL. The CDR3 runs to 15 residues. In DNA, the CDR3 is TGCGCCAGCAGCCAAGTGGGACTAGCCTTTAATGAGCAGTTCTTC. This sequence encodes CASSQVGLAFNEQFF.

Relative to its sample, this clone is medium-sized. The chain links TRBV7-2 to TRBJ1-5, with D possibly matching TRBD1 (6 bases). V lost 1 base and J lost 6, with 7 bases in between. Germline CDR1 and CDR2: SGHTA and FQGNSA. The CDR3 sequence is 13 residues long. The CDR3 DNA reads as TGTGCCAGCAGCTTAGACAGGGTTCAGCCCCAGCATTTT. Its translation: CASSLDRVQPQHF.

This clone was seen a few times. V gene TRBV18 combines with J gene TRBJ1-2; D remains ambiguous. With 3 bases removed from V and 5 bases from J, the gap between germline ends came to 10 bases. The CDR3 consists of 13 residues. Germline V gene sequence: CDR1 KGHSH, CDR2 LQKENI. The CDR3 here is CASSPGLEYGYTF. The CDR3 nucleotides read TGTGCCAGCTCACCTGGACTCGAGTATGGCTACACCTTC.

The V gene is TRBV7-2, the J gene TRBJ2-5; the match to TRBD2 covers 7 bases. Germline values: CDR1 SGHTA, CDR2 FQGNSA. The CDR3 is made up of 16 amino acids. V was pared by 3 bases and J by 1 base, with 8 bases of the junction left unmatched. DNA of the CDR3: TGTGCCAGCAGCTTTTTAATTGGGGGGGGCCAAGAGACCCAGTACTTC. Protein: CASSFLIGGGQETQYF.

CDR3 nucleotides: TGCAGCGTCGGAGGGGAGTTTGATGAAAAACTGTTTTTT. The encoded protein is CSVGGEFDEKLFF. The V call is TRBV29-1, the J call TRBJ1-4, with D possibly matching TRBD1 (5 bases). Germline CDR1 is SQVTM and CDR2 is ANQGSEA. Trimming shortened V by 6 bases and J by 6 bases, and 14 bases separated the two germline ends. The CDR3 totals 13 residues.